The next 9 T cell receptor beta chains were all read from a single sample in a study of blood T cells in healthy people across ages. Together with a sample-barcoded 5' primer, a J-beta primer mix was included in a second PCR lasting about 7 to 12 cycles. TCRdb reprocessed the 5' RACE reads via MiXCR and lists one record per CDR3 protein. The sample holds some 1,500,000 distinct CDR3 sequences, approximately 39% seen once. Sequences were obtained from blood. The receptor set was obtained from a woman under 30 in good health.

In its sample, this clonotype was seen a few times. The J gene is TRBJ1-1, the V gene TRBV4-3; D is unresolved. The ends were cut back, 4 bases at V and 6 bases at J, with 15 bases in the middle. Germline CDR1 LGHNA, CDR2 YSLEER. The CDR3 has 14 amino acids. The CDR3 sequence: CASSLASGLSEAFF. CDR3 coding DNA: TGCGCCAGCAGCCTGGCCTCCGGTTTGTCTGAAGCTTTCTTT.

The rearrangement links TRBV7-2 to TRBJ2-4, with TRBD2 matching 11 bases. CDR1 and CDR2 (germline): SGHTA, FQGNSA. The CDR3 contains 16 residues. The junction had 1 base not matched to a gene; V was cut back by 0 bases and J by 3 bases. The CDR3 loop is CASSLASGGGKNIQYF. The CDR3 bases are TGTGCCAGCAGCTTAGCTAGCGGGGGGGGCAAAAACATTCAGTACTTC.

The CDR3 DNA reads as TGTGCCAGCAGCTTAGGTGCGGACCTTCACGGCTACACCTTC. Amino acid sequence: CASSLGADLHGYTF. The chain is built from TRBV7-2 and TRBJ1-2; no clear D. With 1 base removed from V and 8 bases from J, the gap between germline ends came to 14 bases. The CDR3 is 14 amino acids. Germline V gives CDR1 SGHTA, CDR2 FQGNSA.

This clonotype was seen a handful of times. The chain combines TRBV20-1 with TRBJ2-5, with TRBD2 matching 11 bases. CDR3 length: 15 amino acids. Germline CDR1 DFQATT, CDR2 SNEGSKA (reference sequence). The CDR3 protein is CRTARTSGRQETQYF. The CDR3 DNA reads TGCAGAACAGCCCGGACTAGCGGGCGCCAAGAGACCCAGTACTTC.

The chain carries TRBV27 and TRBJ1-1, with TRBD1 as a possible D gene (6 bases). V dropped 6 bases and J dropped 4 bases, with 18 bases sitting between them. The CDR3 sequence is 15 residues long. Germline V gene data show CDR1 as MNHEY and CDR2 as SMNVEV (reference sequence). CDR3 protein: CASSDAGAWGTEAFF. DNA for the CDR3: TGTGCCAGCAGCGATGCGGGGGCATGGGGCACTGAAGCTTTCTTT.

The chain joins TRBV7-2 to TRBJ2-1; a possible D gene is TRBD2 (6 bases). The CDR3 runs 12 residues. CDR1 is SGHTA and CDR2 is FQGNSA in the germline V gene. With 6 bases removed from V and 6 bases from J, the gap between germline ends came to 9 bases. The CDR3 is CASRGGTNEQFF. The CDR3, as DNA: TGTGCCAGCAGGGGAGGTACCAATGAGCAGTTCTTC.

CDR3 amino acids: CSARVQRGAIYEQYF. The CDR3 DNA reads as TGCAGTGCTAGAGTTCAGAGGGGGGCGATCTACGAGCAGTACTTC. This sequence joins TRBV20-1 and TRBJ2-7, with D perhaps TRBD1 or TRBD2 (6 bases each). Deletions cut 1 base from V and 3 bases from J, with 16 bases between. The CDR3 runs 15 residues. CDR1 and CDR2 from the germline V gene are DFQATT and SNEGSKA (reference sequence).

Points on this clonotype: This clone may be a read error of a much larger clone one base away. CDR3 in amino acids: CASSWNRGYNEQFF. In nucleotides, the CDR3 is TGTGCCAGCAGCTGGAACAGGGGTTACAATGAGCAGTTCTTC. The chain joins TRBV7-2 to TRBJ2-1; 7 bases agree with TRBD1. This CDR3 comprises 14 residues. The junction had 4 bases not matched to a gene; V was cut back by 4 bases and J by 4 bases. In germline, CDR1 is SGHTA, CDR2 FQGNSA.

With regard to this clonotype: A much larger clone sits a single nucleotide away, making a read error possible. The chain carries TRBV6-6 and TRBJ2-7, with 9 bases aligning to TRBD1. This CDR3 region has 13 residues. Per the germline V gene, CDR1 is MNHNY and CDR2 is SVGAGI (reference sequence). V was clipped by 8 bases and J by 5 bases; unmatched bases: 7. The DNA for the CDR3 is TGTGCCAGCTCCGGGACAGGGTCCCACGAGCAGTACTTC. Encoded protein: CASSGTGSHEQYF.